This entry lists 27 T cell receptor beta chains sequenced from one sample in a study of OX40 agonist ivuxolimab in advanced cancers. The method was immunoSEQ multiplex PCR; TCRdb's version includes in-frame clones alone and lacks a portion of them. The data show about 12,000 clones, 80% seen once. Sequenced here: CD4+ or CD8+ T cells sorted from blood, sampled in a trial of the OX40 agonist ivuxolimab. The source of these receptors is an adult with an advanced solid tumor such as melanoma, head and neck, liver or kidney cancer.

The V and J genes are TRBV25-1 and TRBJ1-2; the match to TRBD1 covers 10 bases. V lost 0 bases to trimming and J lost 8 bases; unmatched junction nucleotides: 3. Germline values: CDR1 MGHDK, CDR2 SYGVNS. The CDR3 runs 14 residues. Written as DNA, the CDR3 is TGTGCCAGCAGTGAATATCGGACAGGGGGGGGCTACACCTTC. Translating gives CASSEYRTGGGYTF.

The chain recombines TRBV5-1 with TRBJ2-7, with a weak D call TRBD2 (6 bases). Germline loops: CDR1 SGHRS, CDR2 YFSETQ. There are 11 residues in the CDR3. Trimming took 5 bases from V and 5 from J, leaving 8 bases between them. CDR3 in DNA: TGCGCCAGCAGTGGGGGGAACGAGCAGTACTTC. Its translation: CASSGGNEQYF.

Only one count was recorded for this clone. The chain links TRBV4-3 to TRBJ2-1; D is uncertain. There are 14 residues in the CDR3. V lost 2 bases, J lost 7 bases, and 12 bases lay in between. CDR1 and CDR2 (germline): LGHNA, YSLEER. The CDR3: CASSQTLRVNEQFF. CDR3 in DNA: TGCGCCAGCAGCCAAACCCTTAGGGTAAATGAGCAGTTCTTC.

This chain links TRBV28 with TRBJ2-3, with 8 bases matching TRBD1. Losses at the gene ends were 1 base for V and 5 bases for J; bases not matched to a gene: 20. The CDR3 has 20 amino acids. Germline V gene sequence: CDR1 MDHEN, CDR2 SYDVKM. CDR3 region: CASSLFQTPPTGEDRDTQYF. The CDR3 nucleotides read TGTGCCAGCAGTTTATTTCAGACCCCACCGACAGGGGAGGATCGAGATACGCAGTATTTT.

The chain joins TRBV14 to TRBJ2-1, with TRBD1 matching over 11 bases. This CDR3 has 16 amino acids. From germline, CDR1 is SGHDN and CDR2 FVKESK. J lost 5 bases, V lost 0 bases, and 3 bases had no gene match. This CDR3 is CASSQEPGQGDNEQFF. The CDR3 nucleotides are TGTGCCAGCAGCCAAGAACCGGGACAGGGGGACAATGAGCAGTTCTTC.

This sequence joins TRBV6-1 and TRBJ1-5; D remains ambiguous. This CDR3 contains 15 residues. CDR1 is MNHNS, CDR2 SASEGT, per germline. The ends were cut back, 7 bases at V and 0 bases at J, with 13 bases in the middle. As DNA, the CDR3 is TGTGCCAGCATCGCGGCAGTCTATAGCAATCAGCCCCAGCATTTT. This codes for CASIAAVYSNQPQHF.

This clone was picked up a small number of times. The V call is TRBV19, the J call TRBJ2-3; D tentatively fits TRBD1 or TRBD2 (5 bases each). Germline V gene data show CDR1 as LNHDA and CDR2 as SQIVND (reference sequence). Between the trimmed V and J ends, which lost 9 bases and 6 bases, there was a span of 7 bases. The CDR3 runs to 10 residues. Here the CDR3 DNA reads TGTGCCAGCGAGGGGGATACGCAGTATTTT. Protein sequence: CASEGDTQYF.

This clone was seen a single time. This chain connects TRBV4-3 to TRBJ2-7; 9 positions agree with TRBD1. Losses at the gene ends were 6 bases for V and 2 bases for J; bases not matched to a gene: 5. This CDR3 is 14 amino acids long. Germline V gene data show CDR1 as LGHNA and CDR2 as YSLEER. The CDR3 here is CASSLDRGTYEQYF. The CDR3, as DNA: TGCGCCAGCAGTCTCGACAGGGGGACCTACGAGCAGTACTTC.

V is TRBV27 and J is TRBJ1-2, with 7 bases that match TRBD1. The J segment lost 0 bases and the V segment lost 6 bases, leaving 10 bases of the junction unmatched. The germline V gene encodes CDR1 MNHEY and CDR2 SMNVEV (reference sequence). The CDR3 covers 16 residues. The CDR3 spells CASSPTGSYSNYGYTF. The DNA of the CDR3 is TGTGCCAGCAGCCCGACAGGGAGTTATTCTAACTATGGCTACACCTTC.

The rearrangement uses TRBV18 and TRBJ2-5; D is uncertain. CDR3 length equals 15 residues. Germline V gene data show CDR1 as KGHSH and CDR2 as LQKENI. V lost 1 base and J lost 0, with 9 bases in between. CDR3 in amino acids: CASSPRTVDQETQYF. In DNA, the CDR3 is TGTGCCAGCTCACCACGAACAGTAGACCAAGAGACCCAGTACTTC.

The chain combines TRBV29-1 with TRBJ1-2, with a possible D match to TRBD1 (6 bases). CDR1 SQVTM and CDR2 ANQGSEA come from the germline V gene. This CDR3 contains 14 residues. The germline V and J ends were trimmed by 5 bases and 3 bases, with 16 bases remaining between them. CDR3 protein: CSVIHKGVDYGYTF. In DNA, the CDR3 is TGCAGCGTTATTCACAAGGGGGTGGACTATGGCTACACCTTC.

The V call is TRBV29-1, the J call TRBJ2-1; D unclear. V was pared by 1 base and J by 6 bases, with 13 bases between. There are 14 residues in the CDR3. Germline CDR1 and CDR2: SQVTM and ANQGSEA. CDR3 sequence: CSVEGVWGGNEQFF. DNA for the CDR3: TGCAGCGTTGAAGGGGTTTGGGGTGGCAATGAGCAGTTCTTC.

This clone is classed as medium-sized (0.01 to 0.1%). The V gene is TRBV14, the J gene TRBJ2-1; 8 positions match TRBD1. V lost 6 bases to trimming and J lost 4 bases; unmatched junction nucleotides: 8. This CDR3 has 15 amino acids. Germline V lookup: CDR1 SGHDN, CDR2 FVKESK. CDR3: CASSPLGQGYNEQFF. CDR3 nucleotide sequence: TGTGCCAGCAGTCCCCTCGGACAGGGTTACAATGAGCAGTTCTTC.

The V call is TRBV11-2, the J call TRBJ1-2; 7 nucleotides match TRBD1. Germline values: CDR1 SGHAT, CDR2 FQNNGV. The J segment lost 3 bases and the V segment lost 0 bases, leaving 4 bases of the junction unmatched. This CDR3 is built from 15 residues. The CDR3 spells CASSLEAGGYYGYTF. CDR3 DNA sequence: TGTGCCAGCAGCTTAGAGGCAGGGGGTTACTATGGCTACACCTTC.

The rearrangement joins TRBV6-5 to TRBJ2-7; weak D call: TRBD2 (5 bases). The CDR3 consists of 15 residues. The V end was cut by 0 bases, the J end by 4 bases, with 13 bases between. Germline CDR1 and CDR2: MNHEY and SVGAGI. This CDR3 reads CASSYSISRDYEQYF. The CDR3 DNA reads TGTGCCAGCAGTTACTCTATCTCCCGGGATTACGAGCAGTACTTC.

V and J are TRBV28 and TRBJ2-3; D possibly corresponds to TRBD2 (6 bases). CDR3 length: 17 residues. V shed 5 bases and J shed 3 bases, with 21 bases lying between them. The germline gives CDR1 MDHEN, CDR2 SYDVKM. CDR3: CASSPGRGKYRTDTQYF. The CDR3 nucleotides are TGTGCCAGCAGTCCGGGACGGGGGAAATACCGGACAGATACGCAGTATTTT.

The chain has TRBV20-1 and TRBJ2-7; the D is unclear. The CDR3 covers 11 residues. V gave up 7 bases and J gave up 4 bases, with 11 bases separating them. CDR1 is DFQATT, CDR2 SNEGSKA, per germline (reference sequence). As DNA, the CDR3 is TGCAGTGGGCTACTCAGTTACGAGCAGTACTTC. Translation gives CSGLLSYEQYF.

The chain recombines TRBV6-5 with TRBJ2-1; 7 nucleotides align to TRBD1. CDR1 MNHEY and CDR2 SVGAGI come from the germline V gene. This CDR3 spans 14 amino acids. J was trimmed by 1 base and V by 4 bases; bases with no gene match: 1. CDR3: CASSLQGSYNEQFF. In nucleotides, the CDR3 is TGTGCCAGCAGTTTACAGGGGTCCTACAATGAGCAGTTCTTC.

The CDR3 sequence is CASSFEDSLWEQYF. The DNA of the CDR3 is TGTGCCAGCAGCTTCGAAGACAGCCTATGGGAGCAGTACTTC. The chain recombines TRBV11-2 with TRBJ2-7, with a tentative D call TRBD1 (5 bases). Germline CDR1 and CDR2: SGHAT and FQNNGV. CDR3 length: 14 residues. Deletions cut 3 bases from V and 7 bases from J, with 16 bases between.

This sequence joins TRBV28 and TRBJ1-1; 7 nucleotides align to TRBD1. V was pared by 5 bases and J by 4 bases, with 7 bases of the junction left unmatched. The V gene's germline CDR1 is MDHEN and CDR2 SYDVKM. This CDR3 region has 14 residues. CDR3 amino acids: CASSLRGLGTEAFF. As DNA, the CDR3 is TGTGCCAGCAGTCTGAGGGGGCTGGGCACTGAAGCTTTCTTT.

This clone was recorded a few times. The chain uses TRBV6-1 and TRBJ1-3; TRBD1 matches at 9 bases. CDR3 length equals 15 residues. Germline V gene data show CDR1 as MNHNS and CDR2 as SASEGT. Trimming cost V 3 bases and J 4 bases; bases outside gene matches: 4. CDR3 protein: CASSDGTGSGNTIYF. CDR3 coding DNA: TGTGCCAGCAGTGACGGGACAGGGTCGGGAAACACCATATATTTT.

DNA of the CDR3: TGCGCCAGCAGCCAAGATGGGAATCAGCCCCAGCATTTT. It yields the protein CASSQDGNQPQHF. J is TRBJ1-5 and V is TRBV4-3; no clear D. Germline loops: CDR1 LGHNA, CDR2 YSLEER. V lost 0 bases and J 4 bases, leaving 4 bases between the germline ends. The CDR3 extends over 13 amino acids.

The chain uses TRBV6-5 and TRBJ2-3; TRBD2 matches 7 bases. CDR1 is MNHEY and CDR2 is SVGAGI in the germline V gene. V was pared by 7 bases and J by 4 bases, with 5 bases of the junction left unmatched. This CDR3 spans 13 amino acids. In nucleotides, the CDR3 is TGTGCCAGCATTGGGGGGGTTTCAGATACGCAGTATTTT. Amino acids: CASIGGVSDTQYF.

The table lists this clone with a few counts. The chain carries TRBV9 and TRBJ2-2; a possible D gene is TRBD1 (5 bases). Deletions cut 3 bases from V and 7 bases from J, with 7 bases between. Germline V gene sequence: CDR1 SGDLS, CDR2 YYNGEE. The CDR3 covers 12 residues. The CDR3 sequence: CASSGDSGELFF. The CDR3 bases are TGTGCCAGCAGCGGAGACAGCGGGGAGCTGTTTTTT. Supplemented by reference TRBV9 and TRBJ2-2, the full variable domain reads DSGVTQTPKHLITATGQRVTLRCSPRSGDLSVYWYQQSLDQGLQFLIQYYNGEERAKGNILERFSAQQFPDLHSELNLSSLELGDSALYFCASSGDSGELFFGEGSRLTVL.

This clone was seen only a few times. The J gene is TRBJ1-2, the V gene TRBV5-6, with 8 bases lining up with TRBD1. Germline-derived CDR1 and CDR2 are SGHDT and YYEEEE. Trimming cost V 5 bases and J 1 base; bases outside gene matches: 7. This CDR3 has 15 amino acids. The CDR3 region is CASSIGTGYNYGYTF. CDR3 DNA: TGTGCCAGCAGTATAGGGACAGGATATAACTATGGCTACACCTTC.

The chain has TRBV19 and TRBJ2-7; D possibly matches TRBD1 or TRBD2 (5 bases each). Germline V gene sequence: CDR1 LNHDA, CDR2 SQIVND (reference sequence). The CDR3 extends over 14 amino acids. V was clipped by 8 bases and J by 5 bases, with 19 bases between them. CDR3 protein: CASRVGAGIHEQYF. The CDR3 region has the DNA TGTGCCAGTCGTGTAGGGGCCGGGATCCACGAGCAGTACTTC.

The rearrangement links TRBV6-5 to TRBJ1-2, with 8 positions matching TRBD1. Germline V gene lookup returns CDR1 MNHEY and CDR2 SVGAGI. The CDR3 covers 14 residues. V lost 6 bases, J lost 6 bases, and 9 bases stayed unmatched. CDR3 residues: CASRVRGRGDGYTF. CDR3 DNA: TGTGCCAGCAGGGTCAGGGGGCGAGGTGATGGCTACACCTTC.